The clone carrying this T cell receptor beta chain was detected ten times or more. This entry comes from a study of glioma-infiltrating T cells. The V gene lost 2 bases and the J gene lost 5 bases, with 6 bases spanning the gap. Germline V lookup: CDR1 SGHTA, CDR2 FQGNSA. The CDR3 contains 12 residues. Using RNA template, CDR3s of TCR alpha and beta were amplified with iRepertoire arm-PCR. One entry per CDR3 protein, called by TCRdb with MiXCR from the multiplex PCR reads. Of under 200,000 distinct CDR3 sequences in the sample, roughly two fifths were seen once. This chain connects TRBV7-2 to TRBJ2-5; D remains unclear. Specimen: glioma tissue, nonneoplastic brain tissue, or PBMCs (not recorded which). This TCR was recovered from a human donor with low-grade glioma or glioblastoma, undergoing nonglioma brain surgery, or in good health (not recorded which). CDR3 bases: TGTGCCAGCAGCTTACTATTGGAGACCCAGTACTTC. This codes for CASSLLLETQYF. Full variable domain (rest looked up from reference TRBV7-2 and TRBJ2-5): GAGVSQSPSNKVTEKGKDVELRCDPISGHTALYWYRQSLGQGLEFLIYFQGNSAPDKSGLPSDRFSAERTGGSVSTLTIQRTQQEDSAVYLCASSLLLETQYFGPGTRLLVL.